This T cell receptor (beta chain) came from a study of blood T cell repertoires in COVID-19. Study context: Acute and convalescent COVID-19 samples came from the United States, Italy and Spain. T cells, B-cell-depleted T cells, or PBMCs provided the cDNA or gDNA that served as material.

In the original workflow: Cell counts per sample came from amplifying reference gene primers. Method: immunoSEQ multiplex PCR; TCRdb's copy keeps in-frame clones and lacks some. The V and J calls and clone size were taken over from that table, and D and trimming were inferred from the DNA. The sample contains 52,000 or so clones, 70% to 85% of which appear only once. Looked up from germline, CDR1 is SGHRS and CDR2 is YFSETQ. The V gene lost 2 bases and the J gene lost 2 bases, with 7 bases spanning the gap. The CDR3 spans 13 residues. This receptor was obtained from a human donor in a cohort sampled during active COVID-19. The V call is TRBV5-1, the J call TRBJ2-5; D is possibly TRBD1 (6 bases). The sequencing sample was made of peripheral blood. The CDR3 spells CASSFGQQETQYF. CDR3 bases: TGCGCCAGCAGCTTCGGACAGCAAGAGACCCAGTACTTC.